This T cell receptor beta chain was sequenced for a study of Ad26.COV2.S vaccination and SARS-CoV-2 variants. Sequenced by immunoSEQ multiplex PCR; TCRdb stores in-frame clones only, minus some. The sample yields 250,000 to 300,000 clones, more than 70% seen once. The treatment denotes: around 19 received Ad26.COV2.S at low or high dose, single or two shots; 5 received placebo; per-sample allocation not given. Specimen acquisition occurred on day 63 following the initial vaccine or placebo injection. The sequencing here drew on peripheral blood, taken in a trial of Ad26.COV2.S vaccine versus placebo. This receptor was obtained from a person between 18 and 65 years old who received the Ad26.COV2.S COVID-19 vaccine or a placebo.

CDR3 residues: CASTTSPQETQYF. The CDR3 DNA is TGTGCCAGCACCACGAGCCCCCAAGAGACCCAGTACTTC. V gene TRBV7-8 combines with J gene TRBJ2-5, with D uncertain. Germline V gives CDR1 SGHVS, CDR2 FQNEAQ. With 7 bases removed from V and 1 base from J, the gap between germline ends came to 10 bases. This CDR3 region has 13 residues.